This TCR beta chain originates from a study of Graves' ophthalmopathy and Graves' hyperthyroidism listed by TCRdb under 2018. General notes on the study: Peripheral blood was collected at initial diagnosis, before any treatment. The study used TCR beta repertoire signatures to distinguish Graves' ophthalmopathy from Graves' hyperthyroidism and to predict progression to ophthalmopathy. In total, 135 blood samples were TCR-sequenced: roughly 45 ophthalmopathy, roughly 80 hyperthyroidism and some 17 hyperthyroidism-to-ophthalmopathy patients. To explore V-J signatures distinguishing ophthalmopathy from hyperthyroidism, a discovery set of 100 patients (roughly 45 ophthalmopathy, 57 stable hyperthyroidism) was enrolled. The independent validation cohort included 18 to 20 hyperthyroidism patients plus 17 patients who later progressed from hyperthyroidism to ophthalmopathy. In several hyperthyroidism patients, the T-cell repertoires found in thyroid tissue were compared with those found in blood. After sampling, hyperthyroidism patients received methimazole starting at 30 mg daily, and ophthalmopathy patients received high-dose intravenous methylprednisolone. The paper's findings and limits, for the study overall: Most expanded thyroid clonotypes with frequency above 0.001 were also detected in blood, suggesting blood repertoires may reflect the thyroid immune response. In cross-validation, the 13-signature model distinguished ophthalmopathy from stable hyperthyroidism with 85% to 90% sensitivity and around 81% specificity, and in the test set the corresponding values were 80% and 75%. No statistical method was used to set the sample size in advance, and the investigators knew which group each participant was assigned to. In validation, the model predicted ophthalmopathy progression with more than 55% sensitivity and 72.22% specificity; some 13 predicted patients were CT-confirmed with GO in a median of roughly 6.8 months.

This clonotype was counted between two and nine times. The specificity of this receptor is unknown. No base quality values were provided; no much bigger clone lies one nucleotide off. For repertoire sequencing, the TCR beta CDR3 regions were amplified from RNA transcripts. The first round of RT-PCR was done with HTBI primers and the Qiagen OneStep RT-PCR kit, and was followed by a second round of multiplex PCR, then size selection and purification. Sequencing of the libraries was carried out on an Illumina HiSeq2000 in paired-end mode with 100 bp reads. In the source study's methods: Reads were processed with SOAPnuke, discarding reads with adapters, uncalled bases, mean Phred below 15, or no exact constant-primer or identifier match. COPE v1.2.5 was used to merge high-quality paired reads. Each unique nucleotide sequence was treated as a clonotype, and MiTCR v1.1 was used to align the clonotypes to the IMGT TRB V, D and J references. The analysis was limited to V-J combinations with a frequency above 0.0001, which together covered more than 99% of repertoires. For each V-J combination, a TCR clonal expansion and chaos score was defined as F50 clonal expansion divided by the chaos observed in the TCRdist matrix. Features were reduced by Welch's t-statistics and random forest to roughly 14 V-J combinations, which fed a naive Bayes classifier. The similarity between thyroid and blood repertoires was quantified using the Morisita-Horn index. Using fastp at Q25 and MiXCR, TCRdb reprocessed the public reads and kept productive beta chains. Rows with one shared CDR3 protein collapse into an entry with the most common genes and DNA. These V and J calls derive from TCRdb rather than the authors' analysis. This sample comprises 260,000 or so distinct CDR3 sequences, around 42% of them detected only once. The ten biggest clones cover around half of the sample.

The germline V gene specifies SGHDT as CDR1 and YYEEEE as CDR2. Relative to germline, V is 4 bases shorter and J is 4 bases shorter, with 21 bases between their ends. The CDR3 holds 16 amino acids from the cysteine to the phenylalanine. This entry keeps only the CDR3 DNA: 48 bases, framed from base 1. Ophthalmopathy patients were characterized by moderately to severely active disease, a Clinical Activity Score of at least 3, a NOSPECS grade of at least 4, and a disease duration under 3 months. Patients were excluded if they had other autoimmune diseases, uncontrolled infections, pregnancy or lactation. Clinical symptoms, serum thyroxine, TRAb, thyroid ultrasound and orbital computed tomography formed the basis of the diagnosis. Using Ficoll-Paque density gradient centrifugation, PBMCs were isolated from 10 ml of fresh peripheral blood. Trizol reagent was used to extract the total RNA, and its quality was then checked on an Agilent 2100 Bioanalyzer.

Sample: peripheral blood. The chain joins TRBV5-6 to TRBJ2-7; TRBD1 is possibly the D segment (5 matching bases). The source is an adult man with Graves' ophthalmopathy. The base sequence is TGTGCCAGCAGCCCCCCGTCCGTGACAGCTCTGTACGAGCAGTACTTC. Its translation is CASSPPSVTALYEQYF.